This T cell receptor (beta chain) stems from a study of blood T cells in healthy people across ages. This clonotype has just a few counts. The use of a sample-barcoded 5' primer and a J-beta primer mix characterized a second PCR of roughly 7 to 11 cycles. A template-switch adaptor containing 12 random nucleotides labeled each cDNA molecule. Each CDR3 protein is one row after TCRdb ran MiXCR on the 5' RACE reads. This sample has some 850,000 distinct CDR3 sequences; roughly 24% occur once, and the top ten carry around 3%. Germline CDR1 reads SGHRS; CDR2 reads YFSETQ. Trimming left V 5 bases short and J 3 bases short, with 12 bases between. The CDR3 runs to 14 residues. This same sample was also taken into another study, of T cells of mothers and their children.

The genes are TRBV5-1 and TRBJ2-4; tentative D call: TRBD1 (5 bases). This TCR was sampled from a boy between 10 and 17 years old in good health. Sample: blood. The CDR3 protein is CASSVGRVKNIQYF. In DNA form, the CDR3 reads TGCGCCAGCAGTGTGGGCAGGGTCAAAAACATTCAGTACTTC.